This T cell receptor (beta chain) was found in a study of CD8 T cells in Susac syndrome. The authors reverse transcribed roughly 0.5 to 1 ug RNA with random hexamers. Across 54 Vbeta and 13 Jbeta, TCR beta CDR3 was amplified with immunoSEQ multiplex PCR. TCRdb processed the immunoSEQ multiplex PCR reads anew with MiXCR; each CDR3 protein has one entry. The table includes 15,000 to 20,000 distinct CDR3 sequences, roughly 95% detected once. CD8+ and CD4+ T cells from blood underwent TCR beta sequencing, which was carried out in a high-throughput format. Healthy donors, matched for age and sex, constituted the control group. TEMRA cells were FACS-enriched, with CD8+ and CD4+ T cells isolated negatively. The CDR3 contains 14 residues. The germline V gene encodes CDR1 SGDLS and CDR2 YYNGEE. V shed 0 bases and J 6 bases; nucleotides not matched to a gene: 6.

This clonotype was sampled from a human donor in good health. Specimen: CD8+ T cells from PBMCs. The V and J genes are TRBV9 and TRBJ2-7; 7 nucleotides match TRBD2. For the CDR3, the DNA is TGTGCCAGCAGCGTAGGTGGTGGGGGGGTCGAGCAGTACTTC. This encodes CASSVGGGGVEQYF.